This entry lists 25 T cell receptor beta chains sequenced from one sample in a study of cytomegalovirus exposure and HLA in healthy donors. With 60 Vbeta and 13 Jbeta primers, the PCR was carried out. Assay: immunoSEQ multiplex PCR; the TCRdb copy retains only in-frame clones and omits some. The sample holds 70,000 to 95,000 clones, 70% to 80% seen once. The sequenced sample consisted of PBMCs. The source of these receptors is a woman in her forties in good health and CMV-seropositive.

CDR3 protein: CASSADRGGNIQYF. The CDR3 DNA sequence: TGCGCCAGCAGCGCGGACAGGGGGGGAAACATTCAGTACTTC. The chain has TRBV5-1 and TRBJ2-4, with TRBD1 identical over 10 bases. V dropped 4 bases and J dropped 6; count of bases not matched to a gene: 4. The CDR3 has 14 residues. Germline V lookup: CDR1 SGHRS, CDR2 YFSETQ.

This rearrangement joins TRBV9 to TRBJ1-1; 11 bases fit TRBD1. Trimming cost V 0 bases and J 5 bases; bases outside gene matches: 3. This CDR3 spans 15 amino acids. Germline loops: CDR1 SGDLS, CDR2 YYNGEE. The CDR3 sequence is CASSVGGQGDTEAFF. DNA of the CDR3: TGTGCCAGCAGCGTAGGGGGACAGGGGGATACTGAAGCTTTCTTT.

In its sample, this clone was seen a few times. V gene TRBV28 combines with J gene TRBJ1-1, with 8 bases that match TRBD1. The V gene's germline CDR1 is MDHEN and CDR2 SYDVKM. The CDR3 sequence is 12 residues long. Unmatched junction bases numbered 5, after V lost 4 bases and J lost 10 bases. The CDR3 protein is CASSSAGGIAFF. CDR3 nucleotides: TGTGCCAGCAGTTCCGCAGGGGGCATAGCTTTCTTT.

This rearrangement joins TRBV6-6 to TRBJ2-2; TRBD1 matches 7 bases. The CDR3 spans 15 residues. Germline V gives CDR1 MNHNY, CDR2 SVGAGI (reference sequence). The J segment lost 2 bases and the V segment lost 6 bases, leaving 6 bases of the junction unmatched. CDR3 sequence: CASSNRDSNTGELFF. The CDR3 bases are TGTGCCAGCAGCAACCGGGACAGCAACACCGGGGAGCTGTTTTTT.

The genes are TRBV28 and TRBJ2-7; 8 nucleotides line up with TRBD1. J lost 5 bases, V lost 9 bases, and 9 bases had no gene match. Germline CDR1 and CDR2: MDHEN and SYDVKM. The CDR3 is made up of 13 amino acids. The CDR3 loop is CASFGQGGHEQYF. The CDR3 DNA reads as TGTGCCAGTTTCGGACAGGGTGGACACGAGCAGTACTTC.

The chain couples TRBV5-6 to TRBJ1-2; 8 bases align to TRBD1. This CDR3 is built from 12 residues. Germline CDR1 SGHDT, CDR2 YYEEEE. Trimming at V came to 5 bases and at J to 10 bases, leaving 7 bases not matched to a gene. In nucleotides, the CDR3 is TGTGCCAGCAGTCGGGACAGGACTTACTACACCTTC. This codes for CASSRDRTYYTF.

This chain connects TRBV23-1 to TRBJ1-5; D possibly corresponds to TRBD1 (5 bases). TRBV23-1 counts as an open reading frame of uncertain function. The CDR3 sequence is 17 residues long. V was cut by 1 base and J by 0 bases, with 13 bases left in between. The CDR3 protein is CASSQWGRPYSNQPQHF. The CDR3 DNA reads TGCGCCAGCAGTCAATGGGGCAGACCCTATAGCAATCAGCCCCAGCATTTT.

The CDR3 coding sequence is TGTGCCAGCAGCCCCGGGACAGGGGCCCGGGAGCAGTACTTC. It is translated as CASSPGTGAREQYF. The V call is TRBV9, the J call TRBJ2-7, with 10 bases matching TRBD1. CDR1 and CDR2 (germline): SGDLS, YYNGEE. There are 14 residues in the CDR3. V dropped 4 bases and J dropped 7; count of bases not matched to a gene: 8. Complete variable domain (other parts from reference TRBV9 and TRBJ2-7): DSGVTQTPKHLITATGQRVTLRCSPRSGDLSVYWYQQSLDQGLQFLIQYYNGEERAKGNILERFSAQQFPDLHSELNLSSLELGDSALYFCASSPGTGAREQYFGPGTRLTVT.

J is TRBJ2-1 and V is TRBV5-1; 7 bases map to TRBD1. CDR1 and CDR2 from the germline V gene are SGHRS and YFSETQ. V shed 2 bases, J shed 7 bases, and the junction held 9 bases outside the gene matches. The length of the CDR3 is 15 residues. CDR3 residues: CASSFGSGGGNEQFF. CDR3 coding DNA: TGCGCCAGCAGCTTCGGATCAGGGGGTGGGAATGAGCAGTTCTTC.

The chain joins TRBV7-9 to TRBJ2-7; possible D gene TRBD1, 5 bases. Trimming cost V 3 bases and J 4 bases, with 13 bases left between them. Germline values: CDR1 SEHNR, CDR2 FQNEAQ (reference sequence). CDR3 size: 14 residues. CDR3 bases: TGTGCCAGCAGCTTCAAGGGGAACCCATACGAGCAGTACTTC. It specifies CASSFKGNPYEQYF. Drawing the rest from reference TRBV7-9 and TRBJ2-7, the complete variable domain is DTGVSQNPRHKITKRGQNVTFRCDPISEHNRLYWYRQTLGQGPEFLTYFQNEAQLEKSRLLSDRFSAERPKGSFSTLEIQRTEQGDSAMYLCASSFKGNPYEQYFGPGTRLTVT.

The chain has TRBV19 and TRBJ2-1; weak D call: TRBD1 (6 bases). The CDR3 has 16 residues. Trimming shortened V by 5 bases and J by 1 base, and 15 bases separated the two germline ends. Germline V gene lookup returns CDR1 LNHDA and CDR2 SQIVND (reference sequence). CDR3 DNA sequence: TGTGCCAGTAGTCTCTCCGGGACATTGTCCTACAATGAGCAGTTCTTC. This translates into CASSLSGTLSYNEQFF. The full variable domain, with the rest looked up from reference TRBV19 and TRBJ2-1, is DGGITQSPKYLFRKEGQNVTLSCEQNLNHDAMYWYRQDPGQGLRLIYYSQIVNDFQKGDIAEGYSVSREKKESFPLTVTSAQKNPTAFYLCASSLSGTLSYNEQFFGPGTRLTVL.

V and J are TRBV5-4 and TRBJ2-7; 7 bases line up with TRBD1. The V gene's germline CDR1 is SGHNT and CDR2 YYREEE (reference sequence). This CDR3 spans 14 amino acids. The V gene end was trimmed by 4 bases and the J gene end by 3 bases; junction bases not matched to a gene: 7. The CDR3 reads CASSLGTESYEQYF. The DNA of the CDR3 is TGTGCCAGCAGCCTGGGGACAGAGAGCTACGAGCAGTACTTC.

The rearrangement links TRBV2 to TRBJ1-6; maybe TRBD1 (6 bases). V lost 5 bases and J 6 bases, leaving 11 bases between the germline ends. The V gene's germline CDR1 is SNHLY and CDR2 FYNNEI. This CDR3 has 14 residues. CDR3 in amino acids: CASSRQALNSPLHF. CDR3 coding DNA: TGTGCCAGCAGTCGACAGGCCCTTAATTCACCCCTCCACTTT.

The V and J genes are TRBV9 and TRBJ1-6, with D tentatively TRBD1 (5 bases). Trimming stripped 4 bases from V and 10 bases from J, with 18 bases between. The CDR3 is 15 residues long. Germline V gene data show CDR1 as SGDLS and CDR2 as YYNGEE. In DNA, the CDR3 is TGTGCCAGCAGCCCCCTTCCTGAGCAGGGATCACCCCTCCACTTT. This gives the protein CASSPLPEQGSPLHF. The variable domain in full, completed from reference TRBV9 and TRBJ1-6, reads DSGVTQTPKHLITATGQRVTLRCSPRSGDLSVYWYQQSLDQGLQFLIQYYNGEERAKGNILERFSAQQFPDLHSELNLSSLELGDSALYFCASSPLPEQGSPLHFGNGTRLTVT.

The CDR3 DNA reads TGTGCCAGCAGGGGGGCGGGGGATCATGGCTACACCTTC. This gives the protein CASRGAGDHGYTF. This chain connects TRBV6-5 to TRBJ1-2; weak D call: TRBD1 (6 bases). Trimming took off 6 bases at V and 6 bases at J, with 14 bases between the two ends. CDR3 length: 13 residues. The germline V gene encodes CDR1 MNHEY and CDR2 SVGAGI.

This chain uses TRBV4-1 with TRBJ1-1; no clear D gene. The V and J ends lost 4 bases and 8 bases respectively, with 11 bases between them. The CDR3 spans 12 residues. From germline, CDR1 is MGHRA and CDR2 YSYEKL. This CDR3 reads CASSLDGVEAFF. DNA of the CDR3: TGCGCCAGCAGCCTCGACGGGGTAGAAGCTTTCTTT.

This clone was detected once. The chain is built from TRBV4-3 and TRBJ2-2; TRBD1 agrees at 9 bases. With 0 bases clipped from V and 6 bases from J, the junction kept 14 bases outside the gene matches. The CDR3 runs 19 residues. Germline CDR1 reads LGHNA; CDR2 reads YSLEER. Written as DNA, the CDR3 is TGCGCCAGCAGCCAAGATAGGGGTTCCGGGACAGGGCGGGCCGGGGAGCTGTTTTTT. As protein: CASSQDRGSGTGRAGELFF.

The CDR3 sequence: CASSLGGNTEAFF. CDR3 bases: TGTGCCAGCAGCTTGGGGGGGAACACTGAAGCTTTCTTT. V is TRBV11-2 and J is TRBJ1-1; possibly TRBD1 for D (5 bases). V dropped 3 bases and J dropped 1 base, with 6 bases sitting between them. The CDR3 is made up of 13 amino acids. The V gene's germline CDR1 is SGHAT and CDR2 FQNNGV.

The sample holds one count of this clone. The chain's CDR3 is CAWSVQVYEQYF. The CDR3 nucleotides read TGTGCCTGGAGTGTACAGGTCTACGAGCAGTACTTC. The rearrangement joins TRBV30 to TRBJ2-7, with a possible D match to TRBD1 (5 bases). Trimming cost V 0 bases and J 3 bases, with 6 bases left between them. Germline V gene data show CDR1 as GTSNPN and CDR2 as SVGIG (reference sequence). The CDR3 sequence is 12 residues long.

The CDR3 nucleotides read TGTGCCAGCTCACCGTCAGGGGGCTACTACGAGCAGTACTTC. Encoded protein: CASSPSGGYYEQYF. The J gene is TRBJ2-7, the V gene TRBV18; TRBD1 agrees at 8 bases. Losses at the gene ends were 3 bases for V and 3 bases for J; bases not matched to a gene: 4. The CDR3 is made up of 14 amino acids. The germline V gene encodes CDR1 KGHSH and CDR2 LQKENI.

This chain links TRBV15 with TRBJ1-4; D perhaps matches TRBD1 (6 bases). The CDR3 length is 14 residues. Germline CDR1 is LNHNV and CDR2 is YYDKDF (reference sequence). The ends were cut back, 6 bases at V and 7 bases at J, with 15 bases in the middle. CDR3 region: CATSRDTGTEKLFF. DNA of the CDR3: TGTGCCACCAGTCGGGACACCGGGACTGAAAAACTGTTTTTT. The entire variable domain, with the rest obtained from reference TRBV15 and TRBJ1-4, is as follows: DAMVIQNPRYQVTQFGKPVTLSCSQTLNHNVMYWYQQKSSQAPKLLFHYYDKDFNNEADTPDNFQSRRPNTSFCFLDIRSPGLGDTAMYLCATSRDTGTEKLFFGSGTQLSVL.

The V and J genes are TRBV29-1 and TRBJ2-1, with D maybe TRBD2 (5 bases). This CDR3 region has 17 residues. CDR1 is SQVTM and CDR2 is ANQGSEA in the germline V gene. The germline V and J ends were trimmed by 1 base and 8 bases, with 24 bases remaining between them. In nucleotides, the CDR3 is TGCAGCGTTGAAGGGTCCCAAGGACTGAAGTCCTTCGATGAGCAGTTCTTC. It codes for CSVEGSQGLKSFDEQFF.

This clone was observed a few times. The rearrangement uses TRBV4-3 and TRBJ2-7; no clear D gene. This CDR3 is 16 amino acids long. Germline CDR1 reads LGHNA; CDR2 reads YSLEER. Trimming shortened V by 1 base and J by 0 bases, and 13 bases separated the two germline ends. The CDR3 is CASSQGVLTASYEQYF. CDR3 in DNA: TGCGCCAGCAGCCAAGGAGTGCTTACTGCCTCCTACGAGCAGTACTTC.

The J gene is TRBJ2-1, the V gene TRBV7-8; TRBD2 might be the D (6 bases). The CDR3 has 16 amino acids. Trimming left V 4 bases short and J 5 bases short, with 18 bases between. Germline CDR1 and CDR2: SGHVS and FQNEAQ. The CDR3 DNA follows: TGTGCCAGCAGCTCAGTAACGGGAGAGCTAAACAATGAGCAGTTCTTC. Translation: CASSSVTGELNNEQFF.

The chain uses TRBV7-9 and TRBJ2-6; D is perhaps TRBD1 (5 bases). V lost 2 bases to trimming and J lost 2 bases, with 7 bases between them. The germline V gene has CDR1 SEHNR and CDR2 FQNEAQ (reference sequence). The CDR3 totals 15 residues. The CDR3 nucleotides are TGTGCCAGCAGCTTAAAACAGGCTGGGGCCAACGTCCTGACTTTC. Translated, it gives CASSLKQAGANVLTF.